Below, one T cell receptor (beta chain) is given with its context. Sequencing used immunoSEQ multiplex PCR; TCRdb keeps in-frame clones, though not all of them. This table has some 2 million clones, about 95% appearing once. This specimen belongs to a study of shared clonotypes between healthy human individuals. Positively selected for CCR7, the CD45RO-negative cells used as naive CD8 cells excluded terminally differentiated effector memory CD45RA+ cells. Sequencing was carried out using naive CD8+ T cells sorted from blood. The sequence was collected from a man between 18 and 35 years old in good health.

CDR3 DNA sequence: TGTGCCAGCAGTGAATTAGCGGGGGGGCCACAGTCTCCCCAGTACTTC. This encodes CASSELAGGPQSPQYF. The chain carries TRBV9 and TRBJ2-5, with 11 positions matching TRBD2. In germline, CDR1 is SGDLS, CDR2 YYNGEE. The CDR3 consists of 16 residues. V shed 5 bases, J shed 9 bases, and the junction held 15 bases outside the gene matches.